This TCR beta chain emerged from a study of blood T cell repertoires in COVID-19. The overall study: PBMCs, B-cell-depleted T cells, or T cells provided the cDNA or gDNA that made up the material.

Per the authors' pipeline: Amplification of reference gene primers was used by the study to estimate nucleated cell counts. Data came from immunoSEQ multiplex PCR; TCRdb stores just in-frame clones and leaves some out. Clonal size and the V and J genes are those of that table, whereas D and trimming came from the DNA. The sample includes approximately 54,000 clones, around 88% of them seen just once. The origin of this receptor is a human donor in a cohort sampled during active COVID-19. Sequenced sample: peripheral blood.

This chain's CDR3 is CASSEPVEQYF. The CDR3 nucleotides read TGTGCCAGCAGTGAACCAGTCGAGCAGTACTTC. The rearrangement links TRBV6-1 to TRBJ2-7; D call uncertain. The V end lost 2 bases, the J end lost 6 bases, and 5 bases lay between the germline ends. The CDR3 contains 11 residues. In germline, CDR1 is MNHNS, CDR2 SASEGT.